The entry that follows covers one T cell receptor beta chain sequence. The antigen remains unidentified. The CDR3 is 13 residues long. Looked up from germline, CDR1 is SQVTM and CDR2 is ANQGSEA. The data are from a study of monozygotic twins with inflammatory bowel disease. Study-wide results and limits: Immunosuppressive treatments were not uniform, and this may have added variability to patient repertoires. IBD patients exhibited fewer clonotypes shared with other individuals than healthy twins, particularly with disease activity. Support was lacking for any single strong IBD-associated signal or clonotype.

In eight separate reactions per sample, cDNA was generated. After re-calling the 5' RACE reads, TCRdb lists one entry per CDR3 protein, DNA absent. Its clone listing holds over 130,000 distinct CDR3 sequences. Specimen: blood. V is TRBV29-1 and J is TRBJ1-1; the D call from TCRdb, TRBD1, cannot be confirmed without DNA. The clonotype originates from a human donor with ulcerative colitis or Crohn's disease, or a healthy co-twin of an affected twin (not recorded which). CDR3: CSGCFRDPQEAFF. Looking up the rest from reference TRBV29-1 and TRBJ1-1 gives the full variable domain: SAVISQKPSRDICQRGTSLTIQCQVDSQVTMMFWYRQQPGQSLTLIATANQGSEATYESGFVIDKFPISRPNLTFSTLTVSNMSPEDSSIYLCSGCFRDPQEAFFGQGTRLTVV.